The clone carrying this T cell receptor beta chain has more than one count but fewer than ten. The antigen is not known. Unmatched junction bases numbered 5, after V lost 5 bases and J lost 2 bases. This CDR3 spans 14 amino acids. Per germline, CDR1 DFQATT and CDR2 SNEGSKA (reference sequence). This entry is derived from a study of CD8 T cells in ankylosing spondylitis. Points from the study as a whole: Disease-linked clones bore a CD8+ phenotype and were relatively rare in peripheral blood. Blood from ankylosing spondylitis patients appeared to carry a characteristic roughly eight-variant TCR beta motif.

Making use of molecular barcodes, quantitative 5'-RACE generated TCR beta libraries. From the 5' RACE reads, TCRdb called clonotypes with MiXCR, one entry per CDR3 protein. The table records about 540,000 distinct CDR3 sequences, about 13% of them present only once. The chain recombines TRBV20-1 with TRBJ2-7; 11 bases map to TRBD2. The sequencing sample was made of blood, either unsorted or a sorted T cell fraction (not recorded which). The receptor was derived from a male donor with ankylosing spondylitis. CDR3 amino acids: CSAYSGRGAYEQYF. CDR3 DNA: TGCAGTGCTTATAGCGGGAGGGGCGCCTACGAGCAGTACTTC.